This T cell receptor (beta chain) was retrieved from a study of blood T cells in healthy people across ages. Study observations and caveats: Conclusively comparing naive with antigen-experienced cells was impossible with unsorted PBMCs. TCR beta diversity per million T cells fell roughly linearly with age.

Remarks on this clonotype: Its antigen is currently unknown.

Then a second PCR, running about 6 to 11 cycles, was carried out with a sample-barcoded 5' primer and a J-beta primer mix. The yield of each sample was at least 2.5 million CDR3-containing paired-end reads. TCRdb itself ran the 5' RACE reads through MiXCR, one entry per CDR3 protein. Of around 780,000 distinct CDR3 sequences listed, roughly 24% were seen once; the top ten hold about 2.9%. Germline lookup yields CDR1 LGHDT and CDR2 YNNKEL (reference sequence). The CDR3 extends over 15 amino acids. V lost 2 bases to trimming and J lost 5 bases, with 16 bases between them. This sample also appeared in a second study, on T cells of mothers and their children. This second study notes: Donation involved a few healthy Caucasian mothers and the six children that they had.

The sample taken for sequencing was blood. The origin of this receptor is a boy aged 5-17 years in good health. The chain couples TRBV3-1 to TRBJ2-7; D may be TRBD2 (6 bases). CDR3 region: CASSQSVYRRDEQYF. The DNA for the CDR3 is TGTGCCAGCAGCCAATCTGTCTACAGGAGGGACGAGCAGTACTTC.